This T cell receptor (beta chain) was captured by sequencing in a study of spatial heterogeneity in lung cancer. Study details: A consistent excess of beta-chain over alpha-chain sequences was detected. Findings and limits, study-wide: Higher tumor mutation counts went along with higher counts of expanded intratumoral alpha and beta TCRs.

From germline, CDR1 is SQVTM and CDR2 ANQGSEA. The V gene end was trimmed by 6 bases and the J gene end by 10 bases; junction bases not matched to a gene: 7. The CDR3 is 12 residues long. One entry per CDR3 protein results from TCRdb running MiXCR on the 5' RACE reads. The sample holds 13,000 or so distinct CDR3 sequences; about 6% are singletons and the top ten take 8.5% to 14%. By share of the sample, this clonotype is medium-sized. Its antigen is unknown. Because this beta chain is a stray read in a library intended to capture alpha chains, its abundance should not be given much weight. Stated time point: sample taken at primary tumor resection.

This receptor was taken from a female donor with early-stage non-small cell lung cancer. The V and J genes are TRBV29-1 and TRBJ1-2; 11 bases fit TRBD1. Sequencing used lung tumor tissue, obtained at surgery. The DNA of the CDR3 is TGCAGCGTCGGACAGGGGGCTTTGGACTACACCTTC. Translating it yields CSVGQGALDYTF.